Listed below are T cell receptor beta chains from one sample, sequenced in a study of cytomegalovirus exposure and HLA in healthy donors. Profiled with immunoSEQ multiplex PCR; TCRdb holds only in-frame clones, not every one. The sample consists of around 150,000 clones, under 85% of them appearing once. Sequenced: PBMCs. These TCRs come from a woman in her thirties in good health and CMV-seronegative. Each CDR3 is given with its conserved first and last residue. The order of the fields is D gene, V gene, clone size, J gene, CDR3 DNA, CDR3 protein. The D gene is left open where the match is weak. Only some rows state a clone size, as once, few, many or a class for expanded clones.

>.|TRBV10-3|.|TRBJ1-2
TGTGCCATCAGTGATAGTGGGAGGGGGGACTATGGCTACACCTTC
CAISDSGRGDYGYTF
>TRBD1|TRBV2|.|TRBJ1-2
TGTGCCAGCAGGGGACAGGGGGTCTATGGCTACACCTTC
CASRGQGVYGYTF
>.|TRBV28|.|TRBJ2-5
TGTGCCAGCAGTGTGTCCGGGTTAAGAAAGACCGGGGAGACCCAGTACTTC
CASSVSGLRKTGETQYF
>.|TRBV5-1|.|TRBJ2-2
TGCGCCAGCAGCTTGAACCGGGACACCAACACCGGGGAGCTGTTTTTT
CASSLNRDTNTGELFF
>.|TRBV6-5|few|TRBJ1-1
TGTGCCAGCAGTACAACAGGGAGTGAAGCTTTCTTT
CASSTTGSEAFF
>TRBD1|TRBV4-1|.|TRBJ2-7
TGCGCCAGCAGCCAAGGGGACAGGATCCGCGAGCAGTACTTC
CASSQGDRIREQYF
>.|TRBV7-2|once|TRBJ1-2
TGTGCCAGCAGCCCCACGACGGAGTTTGGCTACACCTTC
CASSPTTEFGYTF
>.|TRBV19|.|TRBJ1-1
TGTGCCAGTAGTGCCCCCGGTCGGGAAGCTTTCTTT
CASSAPGREAFF
>TRBD1|TRBV13|once|TRBJ2-6
TGTGCCAGCAGCTTACAGGGGGAAGTCTCTGGGGCCAACGTCCTGACTTTC
CASSLQGEVSGANVLTF
>.|TRBV5-4|.|TRBJ2-1
TGTGCCAGCAGCTCCTCTTTACCAGCGTACAATGAGCAGTTCTTC
CASSSSLPAYNEQFF
>TRBD1|TRBV5-8|.|TRBJ2-6
TGTGCCAGCAGCTCAGGACAGGCTGCTAGCTCTGGGGCCAACGTCCTGACTTTC
CASSSGQAASSGANVLTF
>.|TRBV9|once|TRBJ2-5
TGTGCCAGCAGCGTAGATCTAGCCGCTGGAGAGACCCAGTACTTC
CASSVDLAAGETQYF
>.|TRBV28|.|TRBJ2-7
TGTGCCAGCAGTTTGAGAGTGGTCGAGCAGTACTTC
CASSLRVVEQYF
>.|TRBV7-6|.|TRBJ2-1
TGTGCCAGCAGCTTAAGGGGGGGGTTAGCGACTTACAATGAGCAGTTCTTC
CASSLRGGLATYNEQFF
>TRBD1|TRBV18|.|TRBJ1-2
TGTGCCAGCTCACCTTACGTCGGACAGGGCCTCGGCTACACCTTC
CASSPYVGQGLGYTF
>TRBD1|TRBV6-6|.|TRBJ1-1
TGTGCCAGCAGTTACTCGGGACAGACCCGTGAAGCTTTCTTT
CASSYSGQTREAFF
>.|TRBV19|.|TRBJ1-5
TGTGCCAGTAGTCAGGGTGTCGGCAATCAGCCCCAGCATTTT
CASSQGVGNQPQHF
>TRBD1|TRBV2|.|TRBJ1-5
TGTGCCAGCAGTTCCGGGACAGGGGGAAATCAGCCCCAGCATTTT
CASSSGTGGNQPQHF
>.|TRBV5-8|.|TRBJ1-1
TGTGCCAGCAGCTCCGGGGTAACACACTCGAACACTGAAGCTTTCTTT
CASSSGVTHSNTEAFF
>.|TRBV4-2|.|TRBJ2-7
TGTGCCAGCAGCCAAGAGATCGCTAGCGTCTCCTACGAGCAGTACTTC
CASSQEIASVSYEQYF
>.|TRBV9|.|TRBJ2-7
TGTGCCAGCAGCGTCCACCCCGGCGAGCAGTACTTC
CASSVHPGEQYF
>.|TRBV27|few|TRBJ1-1
TGTGCCAGCAGTTTCCTGGGAAGGGGACATGGAAGAGCTTTCTTT
CASSFLGRGHGRAFF
>TRBD2|TRBV7-3|.|TRBJ2-1
TGTGCCAGCAGCCCGACTAGCGGGGGGGCCCTGTTCTTC
CASSPTSGGALFF
>.|TRBV30|.|TRBJ1-1
TGTGCCTGGAGGGGGGGAGGAGATTATCGCCGAGCTTTCTTT
CAWRGGGDYRRAFF
>TRBD2|TRBV5-6|.|TRBJ2-5
TGTGCCAGCAGCTTGGATCTTCCCCGGGACTACTTTGAAGAGACCCAGTACTTC
CASSLDLPRDYFEETQYF
>.|TRBV14|.|TRBJ1-2
TGTGCCAGCAGCCAAGAATCTACCCAGAGGGCTAACTATGGCTACACCTTC
CASSQESTQRANYGYTF
>TRBD1|TRBV5-4|.|TRBJ1-1
TGTGCCAGCAGCTTCTCTTTTTTAAGGGACAGGATATGGCACACTGAAGCTTTCTTT
CASSFSFLRDRIWHTEAFF
>TRBD1|TRBV7-2|.|TRBJ1-6
TGTGCCAGCAGCCTCGCGGGACAGGGGATATCACCCCTCCACTTT
CASSLAGQGISPLHF
>TRBD2|TRBV14|.|TRBJ2-7
TGTGCCAGCAGTGGCCCAGCGGGAGCCTACGAGCAGTACTTC
CASSGPAGAYEQYF
>.|TRBV5-6|.|TRBJ2-3
TGTGCCAGCAGCTTGGACAGGGTGGATACGCAGTATTTT
CASSLDRVDTQYF
>.|TRBV6-5|.|TRBJ1-2
TGTGCCAGCAGCGCGGAGACCTCAGGAGGGGGCTACACCTTC
CASSAETSGGGYTF
>.|TRBV5-1|few|TRBJ2-1
TGCGCCAGCAGCTTGTTGCCAGGGGACTACAATGAGCAGTTCTTC
CASSLLPGDYNEQFF
>TRBD2|TRBV4-2|.|TRBJ2-4
TGTGCCAGCAGCCAAACCGGGACTAGCGGGCTAGGGGACATTCAGTACTTC
CASSQTGTSGLGDIQYF
>TRBD1|TRBV2|.|TRBJ2-2
TGTGCCAGCAGTGACCTTGGGACAGGCCGAACGACCGGGGAGCTGTTTTTT
CASSDLGTGRTTGELFF
>.|TRBV18|.|TRBJ2-5
TGTGCCAGCTCACCACCGGCCTACAGGGAGACCCAGTACTTC
CASSPPAYRETQYF
>.|TRBV5-1|.|TRBJ1-2
TGCGCCAGCAGCTTACAGGGATTCGTCTATGGCTACACCTTC
CASSLQGFVYGYTF
>.|TRBV29-1|.|TRBJ1-1
TGCAGCGTTCTCCTCGGGGTTACTGAAGCTTTCTTT
CSVLLGVTEAFF
>.|TRBV5-4|.|TRBJ2-3
TGTGCCAGCAGCTTGGGGAGTCATCAAGGCGCAGATACGCAGTATTTT
CASSLGSHQGADTQYF
>.|TRBV28|.|TRBJ2-7
TGTGCCAGCAGTTTAAAGAGCGAGCAGTACTTC
CASSLKSEQYF
>.|TRBV5-1|.|TRBJ2-3
TGCGCCAGCAGCTTGGTTTTGACTGCGGATACGCAGTATTTT
CASSLVLTADTQYF
>.|TRBV6-1|.|TRBJ1-6
TGTGCCAGCGGGGCTAGGAGGGAAAATTCACCCCTCCACTTT
CASGARRENSPLHF
>.|TRBV18|.|TRBJ1-1
TGTGCCAGCTCCCTAAAAGGGGAGGGGGCTGAAGCTTTCTTT
CASSLKGEGAEAFF
>.|TRBV5-8|.|TRBJ2-7
TGTGCCAGCACCCACGGGGGACCCGACTACGAGCAGTACTTC
CASTHGGPDYEQYF
>.|TRBV10-3|.|TRBJ1-3
TGTGCCCGCTCAGAGACAGGCGGGTCTGGAAACACCATATATTTT
CARSETGGSGNTIYF